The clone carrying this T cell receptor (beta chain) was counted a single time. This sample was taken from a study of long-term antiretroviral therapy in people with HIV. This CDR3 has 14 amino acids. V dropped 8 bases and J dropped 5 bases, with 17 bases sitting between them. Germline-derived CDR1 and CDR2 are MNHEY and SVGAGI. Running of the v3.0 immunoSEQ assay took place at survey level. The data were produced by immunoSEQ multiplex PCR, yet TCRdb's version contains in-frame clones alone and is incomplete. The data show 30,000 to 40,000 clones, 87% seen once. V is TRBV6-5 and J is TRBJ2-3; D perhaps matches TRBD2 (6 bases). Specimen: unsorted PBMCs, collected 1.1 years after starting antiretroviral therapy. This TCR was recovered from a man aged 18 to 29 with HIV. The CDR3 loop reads CASSGSPRGDTQYF. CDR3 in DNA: TGTGCCAGCTCAGGGTCACCGCGGGGAGATACGCAGTATTTT.